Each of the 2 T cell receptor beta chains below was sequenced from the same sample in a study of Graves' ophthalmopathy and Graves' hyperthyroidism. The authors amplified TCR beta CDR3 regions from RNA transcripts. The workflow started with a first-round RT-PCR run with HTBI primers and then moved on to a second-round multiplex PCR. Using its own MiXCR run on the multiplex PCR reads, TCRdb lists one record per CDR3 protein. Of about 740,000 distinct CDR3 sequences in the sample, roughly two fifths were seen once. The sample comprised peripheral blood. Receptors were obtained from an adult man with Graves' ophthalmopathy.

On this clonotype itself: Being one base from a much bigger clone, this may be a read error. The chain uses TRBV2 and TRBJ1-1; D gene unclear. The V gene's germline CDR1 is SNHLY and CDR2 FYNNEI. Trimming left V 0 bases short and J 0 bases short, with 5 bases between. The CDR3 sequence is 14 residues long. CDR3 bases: TGTGCCAGCAGTGAAGCGAGCATGAACACTGAAGCTTTCTTT. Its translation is CASSEASMNTEAFF.

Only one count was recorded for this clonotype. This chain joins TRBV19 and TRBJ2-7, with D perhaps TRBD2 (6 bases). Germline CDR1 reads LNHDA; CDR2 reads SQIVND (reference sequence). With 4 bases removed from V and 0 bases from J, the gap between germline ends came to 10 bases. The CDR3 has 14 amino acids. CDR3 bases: TGTGCCAGTAGTACGGGACTTAACTCCTACGAGCAGTACTTC. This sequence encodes CASSTGLNSYEQYF.